Presented here are 27 T cell receptor beta chains from one specimen sequenced in a study of lymphopenia after photon versus proton radiotherapy. TCRdb's copy holds only in-frame clones and misses some; the assay was immunoSEQ multiplex PCR. This sample has some 27,000 clones; around 81% occur once, and the top ten carry less than 35%. The source material was peripheral blood, sampled from a patient treated with photon-based radiotherapy. These receptors were taken from a man over 45 with gastric cancer.

The rearrangement joins TRBV4-3 to TRBJ1-3; D remains unclear. V shed 1 base and J shed 0 bases, with 13 bases lying between them. This CDR3 spans 17 amino acids. Per germline, CDR1 LGHNA and CDR2 YSLEER. CDR3 in DNA: TGCGCCAGCAGCCAAGGGGCCCTCACCGTCTCTGGAAACACCATATATTTT. This encodes CASSQGALTVSGNTIYF.

The chain couples TRBV27 to TRBJ2-6; D gene ambiguous. This CDR3 has 15 amino acids. CDR1 is MNHEY and CDR2 is SMNVEV in the germline V gene (reference sequence). V lost 8 bases to trimming and J lost 0 bases, with 11 bases between them. Written as DNA, the CDR3 is TGTGCCAGCTCCGCGCCGTACTCTGGGGCCAACGTCCTGACTTTC. Translating gives CASSAPYSGANVLTF.

The V and J genes are TRBV9 and TRBJ1-1; no clear D gene. V was shortened by 2 bases and J by 2 bases, with 7 bases between the two germline ends. CDR1 is SGDLS, CDR2 YYNGEE, per germline. This CDR3 spans 13 amino acids. The chain's CDR3 is CASSVIENTEAFF. As DNA, the CDR3 is TGTGCCAGCAGCGTGATAGAAAACACTGAAGCTTTCTTT.

This clone appeared a few times. The chain recombines TRBV5-4 with TRBJ2-7; 8 nucleotides align to TRBD1. Looked up from germline, CDR1 is SGHNT and CDR2 is YYREEE (reference sequence). The CDR3 is made up of 12 amino acids. The CDR3 is CASSTGTGTRNV. DNA for the CDR3: TGTGCCAGCAGCACCGGGACAGGTACTCGCAACGTC.

The gene calls are TRBV5-1 and TRBJ1-5; 9 nucleotides line up with TRBD1. The germline CDR1 and CDR2 sequences are SGHRS and YFSETQ. This CDR3 contains 16 residues. V lost 4 bases, J lost 6 bases, and 11 bases stayed unmatched. The CDR3 DNA is TGCGCCAGCAGCCCAACTACAGGGGGCGCAGGTCAGCCCCAGCATTTT. It codes for CASSPTTGGAGQPQHF.

The chain couples TRBV14 to TRBJ2-5; D is undetermined. Trimming took off 0 bases at V and 5 bases at J, with 7 bases between the two ends. The germline V gene encodes CDR1 SGHDN and CDR2 FVKESK. The CDR3 is made up of 13 amino acids. DNA of the CDR3: TGTGCCAGCAGCCAAGATTTAGGGGAGACCCAGTACTTC. Amino acid sequence: CASSQDLGETQYF.

The chain uses TRBV19 and TRBJ1-5; a possible D gene is TRBD1 (5 bases). Germline CDR1 reads LNHDA; CDR2 reads SQIVND (reference sequence). The CDR3 has 14 amino acids. V was shortened by 6 bases and J by 1 base, with 10 bases between the two germline ends. In DNA, the CDR3 is TGTGCCAGTAGCGGGGGGATGAGCAATCAGCCCCAGCATTTT. Translation: CASSGGMSNQPQHF. Variable domain in full (rest from reference TRBV19 and TRBJ1-5): DGGITQSPKYLFRKEGQNVTLSCEQNLNHDAMYWYRQDPGQGLRLIYYSQIVNDFQKGDIAEGYSVSREKKESFPLTVTSAQKNPTAFYLCASSGGMSNQPQHFGDGTRLSIL.

J is TRBJ1-6 and V is TRBV5-1, with TRBD1 matching 10 bases. The germline V gene encodes CDR1 SGHRS and CDR2 YFSETQ. Trimming took 3 bases from V and 4 from J; bases not matched to a gene: 4. CDR3 length: 16 residues. CDR3 bases: TGCGCCAGCAGCTCGGGGGACAGGGGTTATAATTCACCCCTCCACTTT. Translated: CASSSGDRGYNSPLHF.

The genes are TRBV29-1 and TRBJ1-3; D is unclear. This CDR3 spans 11 amino acids. The V gene lost 3 bases and the J gene lost 8 bases, with 8 bases spanning the gap. CDR1 is SQVTM, CDR2 ANQGSEA, per germline. CDR3 region: CSVERADTIYF. In DNA, the CDR3 is TGCAGCGTTGAGCGCGCGGACACCATATATTTT.

This clone was detected only once. The genes are TRBV4-3 and TRBJ2-4; 7 nucleotides line up with TRBD1. V trimming: 0 bases; J trimming: 0 bases; junction bases outside the gene matches: 11. Germline V CDR1 and CDR2: LGHNA, YSLEER. The CDR3 extends over 19 amino acids. As DNA, the CDR3 is TGCGCCAGCAGCCAAGACTGGGACAGACCCCTCTTAGCCAAAAACATTCAGTACTTC. It yields the protein CASSQDWDRPLLAKNIQYF.

V is TRBV19 and J is TRBJ2-3; 8 bases are a match to TRBD2. Germline V gene sequence: CDR1 LNHDA, CDR2 SQIVND (reference sequence). V shed 3 bases, J shed 0 bases, and the junction held 5 bases outside the gene matches. This CDR3 has 16 amino acids. CDR3 coding DNA: TGTGCCAGTAGTATCGGGAGGGGAACTAGCACAGATACGCAGTATTTT. This gives the protein CASSIGRGTSTDTQYF.

The J gene is TRBJ1-2, the V gene TRBV6-1; tentative D call: TRBD1 (5 bases). V was trimmed by 3 bases and J by 6 bases, leaving 17 bases between them. Looked up from germline, CDR1 is MNHNS and CDR2 is SASEGT. This CDR3 spans 15 amino acids. The DNA for the CDR3 is TGTGCCAGCAGTGATGGATTTAGGGGAATACATGGCTACACCTTC. This translates into CASSDGFRGIHGYTF.

V gene TRBV4-3 combines with J gene TRBJ1-5; D unresolved. This CDR3 spans 15 amino acids. Trimming took off 3 bases at V and 0 bases at J, with 9 bases between the two ends. Germline CDR1 is LGHNA and CDR2 is YSLEER. The CDR3 here is CASSQTGYSNQPQHF. Here the CDR3 DNA reads TGCGCCAGCAGCCAGACGGGTTATAGCAATCAGCCCCAGCATTTT.

The rearrangement joins TRBV7-8 to TRBJ1-5, with no clear D. Trimming shortened V by 0 bases and J by 7 bases, and 10 bases separated the two germline ends. Germline CDR1 and CDR2: SGHVS and FQNEAQ. The CDR3 totals 14 residues. CDR3 loop: CASSLARVGQPQHF. CDR3 DNA: TGTGCCAGCAGCTTAGCACGGGTGGGACAGCCCCAGCATTTT.

The gene calls are TRBV19 and TRBJ2-4; TRBD1 aligns across 7 bases. Per germline, CDR1 LNHDA and CDR2 SQIVND (reference sequence). CDR3 size: 15 residues. Trimming at V came to 5 bases and at J to 0 bases, leaving 4 bases not matched to a gene. Written as DNA, the CDR3 is TGTGCCAGTAGTTCACAGGGGCTAGCCAAAAACATTCAGTACTTC. It is translated as CASSSQGLAKNIQYF.

The chain links TRBV12-5 to TRBJ2-2, with D possibly TRBD1 on 6 matching bases. Between the trimmed V and J ends, which lost 0 bases and 5 bases, there was a span of 19 bases. This CDR3 is 18 amino acids long. Germline CDR1 reads LGHNT; CDR2 reads FRNRAP. The CDR3, as DNA: TGTGCTAGTGGTTTGGTAAAGGATGGTACAGGGTCGACCGGGGAGCTGTTTTTT. Translated, it gives CASGLVKDGTGSTGELFF.

The chain joins TRBV11-2 to TRBJ2-1, with a possible D match to TRBD1 (5 bases). Trimming removed 6 bases at V and 7 bases at J, with 16 bases between. Germline V gene lookup returns CDR1 SGHAT and CDR2 FQNNGV. The CDR3 has 14 residues. The CDR3 is CASRLVRVGNEQFF. In nucleotides, the CDR3 is TGTGCCAGCAGGCTTGTCAGGGTTGGTAATGAGCAGTTCTTC.

As DNA, the CDR3 is TGTGCCGGACAACAGGCGGGGGGAACCGGGGAGCTGTTTTTT. It specifies CAGQQAGGTGELFF. The V call is TRBV6-5, the J call TRBJ2-2; 8 bases agree with TRBD2. This CDR3 comprises 14 residues. CDR1 is MNHEY, CDR2 SVGAGI, per germline. Unmatched junction bases numbered 10, after V lost 11 bases and J lost 5 bases.

The chain carries TRBV11-2 and TRBJ2-2; D unresolved. The V end was cut by 6 bases, the J end by 6 bases, with 11 bases between. Germline V lookup: CDR1 SGHAT, CDR2 FQNNGV. The CDR3 loop spans 13 amino acids. The CDR3 bases are TGTGCCAGCAGACCCGGGCACCCCGGGGAGCTGTTTTTT. Its protein is CASRPGHPGELFF.

The J gene is TRBJ1-3, the V gene TRBV9; possibly TRBD1 for D (5 bases). The V gene lost 4 bases and the J gene lost 4 bases, with 12 bases spanning the gap. CDR1 and CDR2 (germline): SGDLS, YYNGEE. The CDR3 length is 14 residues. Written as DNA, the CDR3 is TGTGCCAGCAGCTCCGGGGGAGCCGGAAACACCATATATTTT. Encoded protein: CASSSGGAGNTIYF.

The chain joins TRBV27 to TRBJ2-3; D is unresolved. CDR3 length equals 14 residues. Trimming shortened V by 3 bases and J by 4 bases, and 11 bases separated the two germline ends. Germline values: CDR1 MNHEY, CDR2 SMNVEV (reference sequence). The CDR3, as DNA: TGTGCCAGCAGTTTTAGGGTTTCGGCAGATACGCAGTATTTT. Its translation is CASSFRVSADTQYF.

This clone was detected once. V gene TRBV7-2 combines with J gene TRBJ2-5; D is undetermined. The V end was cut by 3 bases, the J end by 1 base, with 6 bases between. The CDR3 consists of 13 residues. Germline V gives CDR1 SGHTA, CDR2 FQGNSA. CDR3 residues: CASSLAFQETQYF. The CDR3 DNA reads TGTGCCAGCAGCTTGGCCTTCCAAGAGACCCAGTACTTC. The variable domain in full, completed from reference TRBV7-2 and TRBJ2-5, reads GAGVSQSPSNKVTEKGKDVELRCDPISGHTALYWYRQSLGQGLEFLIYFQGNSAPDKSGLPSDRFSAERTGGSVSTLTIQRTQQEDSAVYLCASSLAFQETQYFGPGTRLLVL.

The rearrangement uses TRBV5-1 and TRBJ2-3; D perhaps matches TRBD2 (6 bases). The V gene lost 7 bases and the J gene lost 4 bases, with 16 bases spanning the gap. The CDR3 extends over 14 amino acids. Germline V gene data show CDR1 as SGHRS and CDR2 as YFSETQ. CDR3 nucleotides: TGCGCCAGCTTTCACAGTGGCGGGGCAGATACGCAGTATTTT. This codes for CASFHSGGADTQYF. Together with reference TRBV5-1 and TRBJ2-3, the CDR3 gives the full variable domain: KAGVTQTPRYLIKTRGQQVTLSCSPISGHRSVSWYQQTPGQGLQFLFEYFSETQRNKGNFPGRFSGRQFSNSRSEMNVSTLELGDSALYLCASFHSGGADTQYFGPGTRLTVL.

The chain has TRBV6-1 and TRBJ1-2; 8 nucleotides align to TRBD1. Germline CDR1 is MNHNS and CDR2 is SASEGT. J lost 7 bases, V lost 3 bases, and 4 bases had no gene match. The CDR3 runs to 13 residues. The CDR3 here is CASSEDRVGGYTF. The CDR3, as DNA: TGTGCCAGCAGTGAGGACAGGGTTGGTGGCTACACCTTC.

The V and J genes are TRBV6-1 and TRBJ1-4, with TRBD1 matching 7 bases. Germline V lookup: CDR1 MNHNS, CDR2 SASEGT. V lost 5 bases and J lost 6; bases outside the gene matches: 3. The CDR3 consists of 13 residues. This CDR3 reads CASSRGGDEKLFF. CDR3 nucleotides: TGTGCCAGCAGTCGAGGGGGCGATGAAAAACTGTTTTTT.

The V gene is TRBV19, the J gene TRBJ2-2, with D perhaps TRBD1 (5 bases). V lost 6 bases to trimming and J lost 2 bases, with 13 bases between them. The CDR3 covers 15 residues. CDR1 is LNHDA, CDR2 SQIVND, per germline (reference sequence). The chain's CDR3 is CASRLRDSNTGELFF. The CDR3, as DNA: TGTGCCAGTAGGTTGCGAGACAGCAACACCGGGGAGCTGTTTTTT.

The chain carries TRBV10-3 and TRBJ2-1, with 9 bases matching TRBD1. Germline CDR1 reads ENHRY; CDR2 reads SYGVKD. This CDR3 contains 15 residues. Trimming removed 6 bases from V and 5 bases from J; junction bases left unmatched: 8. CDR3 coding DNA: TGTGCCATCAGCTTCGACAGGGGGTTTAACAATGAGCAGTTCTTC. This gives the protein CAISFDRGFNNEQFF.